The clone carrying this T cell receptor (beta chain) was seen repeatedly, ten times or more. As yet, its antigen is unknown. The sequenced fragment ends 3 residues before the CDR3 boundary, so the rest is inferred from the germline J gene. The sample belongs to a study of T cell clonality in common variable immunodeficiency. Study outcomes and limitations: CVID subjects shared fewer TCRbeta clones than healthy controls did. Common variable immunodeficiency TCR beta sequences reportedly had fewer deletions and N-nucleotide insertions.

Both groups were predominantly of Caucasian heritage. Donors gave roughly 4.5 to 9 ml heparinized peripheral whole blood. The CDR3 loop spans 11 amino acids. V was clipped by 8 bases and J by 6 bases, with 9 bases between them. Germline CDR1 LNHNV, CDR2 YYDKDF (reference sequence). Some clones are missing from TCRdb's copy, which holds only in-frame ones; the method was immunoSEQ multiplex PCR. In total the sample includes about 81,000 clones, none of them seen once. This TCR was sampled from a person aged 18-70 years in good health. This sequence joins TRBV15 and TRBJ2-3, with TRBD2 as a possible D gene (5 bases). The sample taken for sequencing was peripheral blood mononuclear cells. The sequenced part of the CDR3 DNA is TGTGCCACCGAACGAGGGGATACG. Residues: CATERGDT. The CDR3, in full, reads CATERGDTQYF. The whole variable domain, remainder taken from reference TRBV15 and TRBJ2-3, is DAMVIQNPRYQVTQFGKPVTLSCSQTLNHNVMYWYQQKSSQAPKLLFHYYDKDFNNEADTPDNFQSRRPNTSFCFLDIRSPGLGDTAMYLCATERGDTQYFGPGTRLTVL.